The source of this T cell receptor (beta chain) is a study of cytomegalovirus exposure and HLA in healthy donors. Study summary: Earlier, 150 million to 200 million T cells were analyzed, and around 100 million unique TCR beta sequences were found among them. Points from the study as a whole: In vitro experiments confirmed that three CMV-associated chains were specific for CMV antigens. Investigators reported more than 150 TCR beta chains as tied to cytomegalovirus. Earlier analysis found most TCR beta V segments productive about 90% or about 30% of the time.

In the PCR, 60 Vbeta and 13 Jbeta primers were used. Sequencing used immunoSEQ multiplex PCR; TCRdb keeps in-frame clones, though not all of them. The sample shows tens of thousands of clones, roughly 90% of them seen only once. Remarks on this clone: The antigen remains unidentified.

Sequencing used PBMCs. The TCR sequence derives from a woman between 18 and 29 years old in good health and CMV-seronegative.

The CDR3 coding sequence is TGTGCCAGCAGCCTCAGGCGCCAGGGAAAGATCGAGACCCAGTACTTC. Its protein is CASSLRRQGKIETQYF. V usage is TRBV11-2 and J usage is TRBJ2-5; TRBD1 is a possible D gene (5 bases). Trimming left V 5 bases short and J 5 bases short, with 21 bases between. The V gene's germline CDR1 is SGHAT and CDR2 FQNNGV. The CDR3 extends over 16 amino acids.